This TCR beta chain was captured by sequencing in a study of PD-1 blockade in classical Hodgkin lymphoma (dated by TCRdb to the early 2020s). In the study overall: Nivolumab dosing was 3 mg/kg intravenously every 2 weeks, continuing until either disease progression or unacceptable toxicity. The study used TCR beta sequencing and CyTOF to define a peripheral blood immune signature of response to PD-1 blockade in classical Hodgkin lymphoma. Broader findings and caveats from the paper: Baseline TCR diversity was reported to be lower in newly diagnosed patients than in healthy donors, and even lower in relapsed/refractory patients. The study was limited to a single clinical trial cohort, and causes of repertoire differences, possibly disease activity or prior therapy, remained undefined. Trial patients achieving complete response had baseline diversity similar to newly diagnosed patients, whereas partial responders and progressors had significantly lower diversity. Lower diversity was seen in patients whose nivolumab began less than 1 year after ASCT, and these patients were left out of later analyses so that immune reconstitution would not confound the results. By C4D1, a significant rise was seen in CD4+ TCR diversity but not in CD8+ TCR diversity (p=0.0027 vs p=0.16), and the rise was most apparent among complete responders (p=0.02).

About this clone: The specificity of this receptor is unknown. Base-call qualities are not available, and no considerably larger clone is one nucleotide away.

Via the germline V gene, CDR1 is ENHRY and CDR2 SYGVKD. Deletion took 1 base off V and 2 bases off J, with a span of 12 bases between the germline ends. The CDR3 has 15 amino acids, counting the end cysteine and phenylalanine. Kept here is only the CDR3 DNA, which spans 45 bases and is read in frame from base 1. Genomic DNA was extracted with the Qiagen DNeasy kit from unsorted PBMCs and from negatively selected CD4+ and CD8+ fractions. Using primers that anneal to V and J segments, immunoSEQ multiplex PCR amplified the TCR beta CDR3 regions. A synthetic immune receptor repertoire was used to minimize amplification bias, and remaining bias was computationally removed after sequencing. Per the source publication's procedure: Custom Python scripts were used to quantify repertoire diversity as the Shannon entropy index. The unsorted, CD4+ and CD8+ repertoires were each analyzed separately, with the exception of combined analyses, where CD4+ and CD8+ sequences were merged in silico. A clone counted as expanded when the clone's frequency after treatment rose at least 2-fold relative to C1D1, and clones undetected at baseline were given a pseudocount of 0.5. Singleton clones were defined as clones with 0 or 1 copy at C1D1, and non-singleton clones were defined as clones with 2 or more copies. Clones expanded in unsorted samples were assigned a CD4+, CD8+ or unknown annotation through matching of protein sequences in sorted samples from the same patient. Wilcoxon tests on paired samples were used to test changes in diversity from C1D1 to C4D1. The table was pulled from immuneACCESS by TCRdb, which kept in-frame rearrangements only. Such tables lose some clones; where checked, under half of the loss comes from unresolved V genes, and the rest has no known cause. The DNA gave D and trimming, while V, J and clone size come from that table. A total of more than 45,000 clones appear in this sample, under 95% of them only once. The leading ten clones occupy 10% of the sample.

The meaning of the sample's time point label: cycle 2 day 1 (C2D1) of nivolumab. All trial patients had relapsed after autologous stem cell transplantation, with cohorts A, B and C differing in prior brentuximab vedotin exposure. The trial cohort was composed of around 60 patients with relapsed/refractory classical Hodgkin lymphoma, for whom complete response, partial response or progressive disease was recorded as best overall response. Single-agent nivolumab was administered to trial patients in the multi-cohort phase II CheckMate 205 trial. An independent review committee assessed best overall response by applying the 2007 International Working Group response criteria. PBMCs from the trial were collected at three points: immediately before nivolumab initiation (C1D1), and during therapy at cycle 2 day 1 and cycle 4 day 1. Peripheral blood was collected in 8 mL Vacutainer Cell Preparation Tubes, from which PBMCs were isolated by centrifugation and then cryopreserved.

The receptor comes from a human donor with classical Hodgkin lymphoma. This chain is built from TRBV10-3 and TRBJ2-7; matching of 6 bases hints at TRBD2 as the D gene. The sample consisted of peripheral blood mononuclear cells (PBMCs), taken before the second cycle of nivolumab. The sequence in DNA is TGTGCCATCAGTGAGTTCGCGGGGCCCCCCTACGAGCAGTACTTC. This translates into CAISEFAGPPYEQYF.